This T cell receptor beta chain was recovered during a study of T cells in Graves' hyperthyroidism and ophthalmopathy. On the study more broadly: Peripheral blood was drawn at first diagnosis, prior to all treatment.

There were TCR beta CDR3 regions amplified from RNA transcripts. Using the HTBI primer set, a first-round RT-PCR was run on the TCR CDR3. TCRdb re-called the multiplex PCR reads through MiXCR, storing one row per CDR3 protein. The sample contains roughly 350,000 distinct CDR3 sequences, about 14% of which appear only once. The authors obtained PBMCs from roughly 10 ml of fresh peripheral blood. This CDR3 is 18 amino acids long. Trimming left V 6 bases short and J 5 bases short, with 31 bases between. The germline CDR1 and CDR2 sequences are DFQATT and SNEGSKA (reference sequence). The chain combines TRBV20-1 with TRBJ2-5; D is perhaps TRBD1 or TRBD2 (5 bases each). The sample consisted of blood. This TCR derives from a woman between 25 and 40 years old with Graves' ophthalmopathy. The CDR3 loop is CSAQGRQTKFSFGETQYF. In DNA form, the CDR3 reads TGCAGTGCCCAAGGGAGACAGACTAAGTTTAGCTTCGGGGAGACCCAGTACTTC.